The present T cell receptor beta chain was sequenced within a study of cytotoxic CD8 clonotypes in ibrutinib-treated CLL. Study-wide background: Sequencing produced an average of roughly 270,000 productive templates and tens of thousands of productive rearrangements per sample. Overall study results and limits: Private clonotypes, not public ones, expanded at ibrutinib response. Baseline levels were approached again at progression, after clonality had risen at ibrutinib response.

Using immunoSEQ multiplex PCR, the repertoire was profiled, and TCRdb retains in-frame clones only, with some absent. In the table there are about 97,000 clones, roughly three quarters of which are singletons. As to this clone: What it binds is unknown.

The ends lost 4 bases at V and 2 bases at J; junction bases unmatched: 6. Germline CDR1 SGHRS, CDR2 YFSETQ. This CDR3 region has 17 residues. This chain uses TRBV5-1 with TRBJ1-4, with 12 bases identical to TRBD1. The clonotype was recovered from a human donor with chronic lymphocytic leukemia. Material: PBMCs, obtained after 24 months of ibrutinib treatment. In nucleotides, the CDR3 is TGCGCCAGCAGCGCGGGACAGGGGGCGAGGACTAATGAAAAACTGTTTTTT. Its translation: CASSAGQGARTNEKLFF.